The 8 T cell receptor beta chains below all came from one sample that was sequenced in a study of blood T cell repertoires in COVID-19. Sequenced by immunoSEQ multiplex PCR; TCRdb stores in-frame clones only, minus some. The data hold approximately 260,000 clones, with more than 65% observed a single time. What was sequenced was peripheral blood. Source of these receptors: a woman in her thirties or forties with active or convalescent COVID-19.

The chain employs TRBV4-1 and TRBJ1-5, with 12 bases fitting TRBD1. The CDR3 is 16 amino acids. The ends lost 4 bases at V and 5 bases at J; junction bases unmatched: 6. Germline CDR1 and CDR2: MGHRA and YSYEKL. CDR3 amino acids: CASSPGQGATDQPQHF. The CDR3, as DNA: TGCGCCAGCAGCCCGGGACAGGGGGCTACCGATCAGCCCCAGCATTTT.

This clone was observed a handful of times. The V and J genes are TRBV4-1 and TRBJ2-3; no clear D. Trimming cost V 5 bases and J 5 bases, with 5 bases left between them. CDR3 length: 11 amino acids. The germline CDR1 and CDR2 sequences are MGHRA and YSYEKL. CDR3 in amino acids: CASSVQDTQYF. Written as DNA, the CDR3 is TGCGCCAGCAGCGTACAAGATACGCAGTATTTT.

This clone showed up just once. This chain joins TRBV19 and TRBJ1-6, with TRBD1 matching 8 bases. Losses at the gene ends were 3 bases for V and 1 base for J; bases not matched to a gene: 5. The CDR3 runs to 17 residues. Germline V gene sequence: CDR1 LNHDA, CDR2 SQIVND (reference sequence). The CDR3 bases are TGTGCCAGTAGTATCTCAGGGGGCGCGTCCTATAATTCACCCCTCCACTTT. As protein: CASSISGGASYNSPLHF.

This chain uses TRBV5-1 with TRBJ1-2, with 8 bases aligning to TRBD1. This CDR3 spans 14 amino acids. Looked up from germline, CDR1 is SGHRS and CDR2 is YFSETQ. With 0 bases clipped from V and 11 bases from J, the junction kept 9 bases outside the gene matches. The CDR3 reads CASSLVQGARSYTF. DNA for the CDR3: TGCGCCAGCAGCTTGGTCCAGGGGGCGCGGAGTTACACCTTC. The variable domain in full, completed from reference TRBV5-1 and TRBJ1-2, reads KAGVTQTPRYLIKTRGQQVTLSCSPISGHRSVSWYQQTPGQGLQFLFEYFSETQRNKGNFPGRFSGRQFSNSRSEMNVSTLELGDSALYLCASSLVQGARSYTFGSGTRLTVV.

This sequence joins TRBV5-6 and TRBJ2-1; TRBD2 matches 7 bases. The ends lost 1 base at V and 8 bases at J; junction bases unmatched: 12. The CDR3 spans 16 residues. The germline V gene encodes CDR1 SGHDT and CDR2 YYEEEE. The CDR3 DNA sequence: TGTGCCAGCAGCTTGTTGAAACTAGCGTCCTTGGATGAGCAGTTCTTC. It translates to CASSLLKLASLDEQFF.

The chain has TRBV30 and TRBJ2-1, with 10 nucleotides matching TRBD2. This CDR3 has 16 amino acids. Trimming at V came to 0 bases and at J to 9 bases, leaving 11 bases not matched to a gene. CDR1 is GTSNPN, CDR2 SVGIG, per germline (reference sequence). This chain's CDR3 is CAWSVQQRGGLVEQFF. The CDR3 DNA sequence: TGTGCCTGGAGTGTACAACAGCGGGGGGGCCTGGTTGAGCAGTTCTTC.

V gene TRBV6-6 combines with J gene TRBJ1-1, with TRBD1 matching over 11 bases. This CDR3 is built from 15 residues. The V gene's germline CDR1 is MNHNY and CDR2 SVGAGI (reference sequence). Trimming took 5 bases from V and 4 from J; bases not matched to a gene: 6. The CDR3 reads CASSRTGGLTTEAFF. CDR3 coding DNA: TGTGCCAGCAGTCGGACAGGGGGCTTGACCACTGAAGCTTTCTTT.

This chain uses TRBV18 with TRBJ1-5; TRBD1 agrees at 7 bases. V shed 6 bases, J shed 5 bases, and the junction held 7 bases outside the gene matches. This CDR3 comprises 14 residues. The germline CDR1 and CDR2 sequences are KGHSH and LQKENI. Here the CDR3 DNA reads TGTGCCAGCTCCACAGGGGTAGCTGATCAGCCCCAGCATTTT. Encoded protein: CASSTGVADQPQHF.